This T cell receptor (beta chain) was documented in a study of T-cell memory formation after mild COVID-19. The CDR3 extends over 14 amino acids. V was trimmed by 7 bases and J by 6 bases, leaving 18 bases between them. TCRdb recomputed calls from the 5' RACE reads with MiXCR, one row per CDR3 protein. The sample holds about 390,000 distinct CDR3 sequences, approximately 16% seen once. The chain joins TRBV12-3 or TRBV12-4 to TRBJ1-2, with D unresolved. Sequencing input: PBMCs or a T cell subset sorted from them (not recorded which). The clonotype was recovered from a man between 18 and 29 years old who had mild COVID-19 (a few samples of this study predate the infection). Cell type and time point are not known. CDR3 DNA sequence: TGTGCCAGCACTTTCCCGGGAAAACTGGATGGCTACACCTTC. Its protein product is CASTFPGKLDGYTF.